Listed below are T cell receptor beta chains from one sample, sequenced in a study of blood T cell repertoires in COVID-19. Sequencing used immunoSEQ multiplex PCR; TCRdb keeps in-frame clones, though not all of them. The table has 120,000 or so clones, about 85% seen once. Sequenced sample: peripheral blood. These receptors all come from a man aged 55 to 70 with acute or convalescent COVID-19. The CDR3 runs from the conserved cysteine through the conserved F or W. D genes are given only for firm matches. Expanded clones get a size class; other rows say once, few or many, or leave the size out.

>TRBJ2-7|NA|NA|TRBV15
TGTGCCACCAGCAGACAGGGGGGTGGCGAGCAGTACTTC
CATSRQGGGEQYF
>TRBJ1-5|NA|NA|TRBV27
TGTGCCAGTCGGGTGGGAGGAAGCAATCAGCCCCAGCATTTT
CASRVGGSNQPQHF
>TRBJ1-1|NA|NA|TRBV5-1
TGCGCCAGCAGCGCCCTGGGGAACTCCGGGATAGAAGCTTTCTTT
CASSALGNSGIEAFF
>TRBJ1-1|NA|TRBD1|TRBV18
TGTGCCAGCTCACCAACCTTGGGACAGGTGAACACTGAAGCTTTCTTT
CASSPTLGQVNTEAFF
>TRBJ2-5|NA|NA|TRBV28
TGTGCCAGCAAACTTGGAGGGTTCCAAGAGACCCAGTACTTC
CASKLGGFQETQYF
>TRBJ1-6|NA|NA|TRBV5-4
TGTGCCAGCAGCTTGGCCGGGGGGGTCTATAATTCACCCCTCCACTTT
CASSLAGGVYNSPLHF
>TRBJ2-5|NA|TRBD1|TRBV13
TGTGCCAGCAGCGATGGGACAGGACAAGAGACCCAGTACTTC
CASSDGTGQETQYF
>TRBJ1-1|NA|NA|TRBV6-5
TGTGCCACCTTACCCTCGGGGGGGGCTGAAGCTTTCTTT
CATLPSGGAEAFF
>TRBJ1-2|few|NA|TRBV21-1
TGTGCCAGCAGTGGGACAGGTGGCTACACCTTC
CASSGTGGYTF
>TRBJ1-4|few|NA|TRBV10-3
TGTGCCATCAGTGGGACAGCAACTAATGAAAAACTGTTTTTT
CAISGTATNEKLFF
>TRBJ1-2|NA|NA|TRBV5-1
TGCGCCAGCAGCTTGGATGGGGGCGCAGGGTATGGCTACACCTTC
CASSLDGGAGYGYTF
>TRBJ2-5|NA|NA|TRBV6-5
TGTGCCAGCAGTTCCCTAGAGTTCCAAGAGACCCAGTACTTC
CASSSLEFQETQYF
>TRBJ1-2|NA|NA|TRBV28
TGTGCCAGCAGTTCCCCCTCAGCGGCCATTACTGGCTACACCTTC
CASSSPSAAITGYTF
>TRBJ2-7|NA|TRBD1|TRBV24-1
TGTGCCACCAGTGATCCGGGACAGGGGGGCGAGCAGTACTTC
CATSDPGQGGEQYF
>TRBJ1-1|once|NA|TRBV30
TGTGCCTGGAGTGTAGGAGGAGGGAACACTGAAGCTTTCTTT
CAWSVGGGNTEAFF
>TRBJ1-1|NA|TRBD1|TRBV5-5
TGTGCCAGCAGACTGGGACAGATGAACACTGAAGCTTTCTTT
CASRLGQMNTEAFF
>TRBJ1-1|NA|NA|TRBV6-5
TGTGCCAGCAGCCAACAGAGAAACACTGAAGCTTTCTTT
CASSQQRNTEAFF
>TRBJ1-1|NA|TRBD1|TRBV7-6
TGTGCCAGCAGCCCGAGACCGGGACAGGGGGGGAACACTGAAGCTTTCTTT
CASSPRPGQGGNTEAFF
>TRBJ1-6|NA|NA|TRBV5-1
TGCGCCAGCAGCTTGGAGGGGCCTCCCCTCCACTTT
CASSLEGPPLHF
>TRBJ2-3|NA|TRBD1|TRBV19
TGTGCCAGTAGTAACCTCCGGGACAAGGGGGCCCGAGTTGCAGATACGCAGTATTTT
CASSNLRDKGARVADTQYF
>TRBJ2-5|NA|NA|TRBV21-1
TGTGCCAACCCAAACAGGCAACAAGAGACCCAGTACTTC
CANPNRQQETQYF
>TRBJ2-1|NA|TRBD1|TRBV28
TGTGCCAGCCCTCCCTCCGGGACAGGTAAATACAATGAGCAGTTCTTC
CASPPSGTGKYNEQFF